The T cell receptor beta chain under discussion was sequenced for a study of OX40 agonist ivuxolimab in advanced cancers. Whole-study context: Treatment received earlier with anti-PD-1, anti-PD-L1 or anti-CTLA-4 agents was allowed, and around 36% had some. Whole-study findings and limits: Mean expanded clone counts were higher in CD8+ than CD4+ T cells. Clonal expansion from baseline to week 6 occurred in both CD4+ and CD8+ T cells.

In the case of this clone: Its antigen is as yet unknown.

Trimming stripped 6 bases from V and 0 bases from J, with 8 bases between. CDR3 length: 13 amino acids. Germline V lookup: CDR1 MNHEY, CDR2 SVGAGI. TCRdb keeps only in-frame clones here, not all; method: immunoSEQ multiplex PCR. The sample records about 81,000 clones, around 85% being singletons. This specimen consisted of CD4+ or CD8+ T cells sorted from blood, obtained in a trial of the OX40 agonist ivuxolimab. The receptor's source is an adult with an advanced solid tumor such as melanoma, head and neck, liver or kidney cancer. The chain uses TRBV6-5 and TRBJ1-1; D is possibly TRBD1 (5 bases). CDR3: CASRLGVNTEAFF. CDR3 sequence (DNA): TGTGCCAGCAGGTTGGGGGTGAACACTGAAGCTTTCTTT.